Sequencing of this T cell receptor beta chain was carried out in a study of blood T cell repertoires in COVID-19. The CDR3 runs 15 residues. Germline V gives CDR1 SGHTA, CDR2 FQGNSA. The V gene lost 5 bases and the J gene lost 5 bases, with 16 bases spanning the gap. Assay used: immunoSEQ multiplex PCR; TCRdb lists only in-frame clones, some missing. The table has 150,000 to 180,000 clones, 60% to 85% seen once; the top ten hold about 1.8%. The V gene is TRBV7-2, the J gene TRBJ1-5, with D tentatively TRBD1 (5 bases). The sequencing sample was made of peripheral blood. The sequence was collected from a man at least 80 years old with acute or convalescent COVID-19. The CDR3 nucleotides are TGTGCCAGCAGCAAGGGCGAAAAAGGGGATCAGCCCCAGCATTTT. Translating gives CASSKGEKGDQPQHF.